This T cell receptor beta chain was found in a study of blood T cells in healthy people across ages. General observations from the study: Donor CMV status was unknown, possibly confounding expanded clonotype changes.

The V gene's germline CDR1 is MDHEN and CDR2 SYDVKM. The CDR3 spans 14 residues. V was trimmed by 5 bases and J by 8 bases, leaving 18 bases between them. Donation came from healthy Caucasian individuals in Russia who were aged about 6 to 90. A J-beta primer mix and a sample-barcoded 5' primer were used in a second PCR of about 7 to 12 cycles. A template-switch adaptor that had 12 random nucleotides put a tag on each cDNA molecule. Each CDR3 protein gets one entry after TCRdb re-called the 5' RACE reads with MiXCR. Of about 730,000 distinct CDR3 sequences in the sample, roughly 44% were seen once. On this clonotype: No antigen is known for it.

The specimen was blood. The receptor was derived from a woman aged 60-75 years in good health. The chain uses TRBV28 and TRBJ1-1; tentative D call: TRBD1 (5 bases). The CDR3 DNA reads TGTGCCAGCAGTGGGACCGGCGGAAGCGTGGAAGCTTTCTTT. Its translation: CASSGTGGSVEAFF.